This T cell receptor beta chain was documented in a study of T cells in Graves' hyperthyroidism and ophthalmopathy. This clonotype was observed a few times. Amplification of TCR beta CDR3 regions used RNA as the template. During a first-round RT-PCR of the TCR CDR3, the HTBI primer set was used. Using its own MiXCR run on the multiplex PCR reads, TCRdb lists one record per CDR3 protein. In the table there are a few hundred thousand distinct CDR3 sequences, around 15% of which are singletons. CDR1 is MGHRA, CDR2 YSYEKL, per germline. The CDR3 length is 13 residues. The germline V and J ends were trimmed by 6 bases and 9 bases, with 12 bases remaining between them.

The chain joins TRBV4-1 to TRBJ1-6; no firm D call. This sequence was found in a woman between 35 and 50 years old with Graves' ophthalmopathy. The sequencing input was blood. The CDR3 sequence: CASRQTRSSPLHF. CDR3 coding DNA: TGCGCCAGCAGACAGACCCGCTCTTCACCCCTCCACTTT.